The T cell receptor beta chain under discussion was sequenced for a study of CD4 T cells in relation to SARS-CoV-2 and coronaviruses. Study-level information: ViraFEST: approximately ten-day antigen culture of PBMCs, then TCR beta CDR3 sequencing.

This CDR3 comprises 14 residues. V dropped 8 bases and J dropped 0 bases, with 12 bases sitting between them. Germline CDR1 is MNHEY and CDR2 is SVGAGI. Findings of the study overall: Compared with monoreactive clones, crossreactive clones showed significantly weaker SARS-CoV-2 expansion. The assay detects memory recall responses, not culture-primed primary responses.

About this clone itself: Its antigen remains unidentified.

TCRdb's table, derived via immunoSEQ multiplex PCR, lists solely in-frame clones and lacks some. The sample includes 25,000 to 35,000 clones, 65% to 80% of them seen just once. The sequenced sample was memory CD4+ T cells from PBMCs, cultured in vitro. The TCR comes from an adult with COVID-19. V and J are TRBV6-5 and TRBJ2-3, with TRBD2 as a possible D gene (5 bases). CDR3 bases: TGTGCCAGCTCCCTCGGGGTAAGCACAGATACGCAGTATTTT. This codes for CASSLGVSTDTQYF.